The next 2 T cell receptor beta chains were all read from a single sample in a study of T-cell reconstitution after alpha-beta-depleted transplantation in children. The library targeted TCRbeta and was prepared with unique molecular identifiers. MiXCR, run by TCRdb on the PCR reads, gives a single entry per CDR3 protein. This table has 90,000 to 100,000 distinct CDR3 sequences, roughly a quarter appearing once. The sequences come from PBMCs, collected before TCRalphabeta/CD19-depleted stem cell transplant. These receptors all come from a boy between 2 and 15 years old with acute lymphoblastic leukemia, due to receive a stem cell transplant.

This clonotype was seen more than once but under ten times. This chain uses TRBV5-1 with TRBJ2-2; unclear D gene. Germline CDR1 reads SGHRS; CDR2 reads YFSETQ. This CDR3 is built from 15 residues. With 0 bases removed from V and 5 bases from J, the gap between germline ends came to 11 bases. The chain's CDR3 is CASSLAPRATGELFF. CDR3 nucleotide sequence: TGCGCCAGCAGCTTGGCCCCCCGGGCGACCGGGGAGCTGTTTTTT. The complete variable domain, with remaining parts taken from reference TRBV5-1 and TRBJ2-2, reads KAGVTQTPRYLIKTRGQQVTLSCSPISGHRSVSWYQQTPGQGLQFLFEYFSETQRNKGNFPGRFSGRQFSNSRSEMNVSTLELGDSALYLCASSLAPRATGELFFGEGSRLTVL.

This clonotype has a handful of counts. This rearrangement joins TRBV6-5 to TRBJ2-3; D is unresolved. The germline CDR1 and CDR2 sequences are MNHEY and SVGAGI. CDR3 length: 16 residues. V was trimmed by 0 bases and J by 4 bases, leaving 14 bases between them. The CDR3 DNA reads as TGTGCCAGCAGTTACTCGACGCTCCCATCGGCAGATACGCAGTATTTT. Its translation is CASSYSTLPSADTQYF.